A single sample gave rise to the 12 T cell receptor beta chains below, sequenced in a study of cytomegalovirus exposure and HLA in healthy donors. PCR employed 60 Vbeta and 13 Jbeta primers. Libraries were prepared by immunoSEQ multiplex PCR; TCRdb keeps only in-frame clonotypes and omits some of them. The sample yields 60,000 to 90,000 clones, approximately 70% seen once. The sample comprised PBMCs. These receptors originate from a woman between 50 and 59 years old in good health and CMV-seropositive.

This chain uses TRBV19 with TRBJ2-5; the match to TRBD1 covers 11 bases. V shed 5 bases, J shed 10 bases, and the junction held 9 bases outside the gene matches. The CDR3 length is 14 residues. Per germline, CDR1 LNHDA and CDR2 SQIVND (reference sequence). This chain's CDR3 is CASSPGTGGQDQYF. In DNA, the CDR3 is TGTGCCAGTAGTCCCGGGACAGGGGGTCAGGACCAGTACTTC.

DNA of the CDR3: TGTGCCACAAAAGCAGCCAATCTGCGGGAGACCCAGTACTTC. Translated, it gives CATKAANLRETQYF. The chain joins TRBV6-5 to TRBJ2-5; no definite D call. Germline-derived CDR1 and CDR2 are MNHEY and SVGAGI. The CDR3 contains 14 residues. V lost 10 bases and J lost 5, with 20 bases in between.

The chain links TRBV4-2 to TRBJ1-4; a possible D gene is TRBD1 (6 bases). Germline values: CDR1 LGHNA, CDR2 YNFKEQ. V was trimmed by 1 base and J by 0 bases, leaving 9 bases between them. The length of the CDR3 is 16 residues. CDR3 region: CASSQAEGATNEKLFF. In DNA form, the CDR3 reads TGTGCCAGCAGCCAAGCAGAGGGGGCAACTAATGAAAAACTGTTTTTT.

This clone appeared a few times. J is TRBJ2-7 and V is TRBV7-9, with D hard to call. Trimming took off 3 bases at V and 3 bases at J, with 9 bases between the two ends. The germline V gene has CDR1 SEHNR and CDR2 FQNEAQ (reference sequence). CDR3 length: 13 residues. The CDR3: CASSFTENYEQYF. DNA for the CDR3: TGTGCCAGCAGCTTCACAGAAAACTACGAGCAGTACTTC.

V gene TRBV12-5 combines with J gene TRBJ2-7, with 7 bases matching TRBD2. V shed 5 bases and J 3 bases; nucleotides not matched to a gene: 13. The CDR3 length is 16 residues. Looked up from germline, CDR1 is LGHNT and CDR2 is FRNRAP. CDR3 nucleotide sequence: TGTGCTAGTGGTCTGGGGGATCGGGAGGCAAACTACGAGCAGTACTTC. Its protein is CASGLGDREANYEQYF.

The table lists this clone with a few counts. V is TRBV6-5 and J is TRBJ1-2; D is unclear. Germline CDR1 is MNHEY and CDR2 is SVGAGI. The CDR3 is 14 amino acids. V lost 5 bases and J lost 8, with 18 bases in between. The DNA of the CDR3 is TGTGCCAGCAGTGATTCGGGTTATGGTATGGGCTACACCTTC. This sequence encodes CASSDSGYGMGYTF.

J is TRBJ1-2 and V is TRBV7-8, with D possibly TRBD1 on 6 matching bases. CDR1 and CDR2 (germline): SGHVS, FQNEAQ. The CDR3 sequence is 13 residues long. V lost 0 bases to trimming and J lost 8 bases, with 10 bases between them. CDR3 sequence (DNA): TGTGCCAGCAGCTTAGCGGGGGCGGGCGGCTACACCTTC. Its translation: CASSLAGAGGYTF. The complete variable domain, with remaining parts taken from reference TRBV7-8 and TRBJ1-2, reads GAGVSQSPRYKVAKRGQDVALRCDPISGHVSLFWYQQALGQGPEFLTYFQNEAQLDKSGLPSDRFFAERPEGSVSTLKIQRTQQEDSAVYLCASSLAGAGGYTFGSGTRLTVV.

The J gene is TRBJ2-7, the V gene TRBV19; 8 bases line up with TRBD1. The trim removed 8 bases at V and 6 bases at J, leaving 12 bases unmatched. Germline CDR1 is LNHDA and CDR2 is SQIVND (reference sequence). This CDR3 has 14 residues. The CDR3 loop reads CASSLTGGGFEQYF. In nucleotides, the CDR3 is TGTGCCAGTTCTCTTACAGGGGGAGGATTCGAGCAGTACTTC.

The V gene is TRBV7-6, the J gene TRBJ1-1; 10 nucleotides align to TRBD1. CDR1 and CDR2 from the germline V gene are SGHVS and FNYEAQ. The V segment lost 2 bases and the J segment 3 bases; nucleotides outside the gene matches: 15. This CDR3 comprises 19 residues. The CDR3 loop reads CASSLTPRTGGIGDTEAFF. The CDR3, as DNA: TGTGCCAGCAGCTTAACCCCACGGACAGGGGGGATCGGGGACACTGAAGCTTTCTTT.

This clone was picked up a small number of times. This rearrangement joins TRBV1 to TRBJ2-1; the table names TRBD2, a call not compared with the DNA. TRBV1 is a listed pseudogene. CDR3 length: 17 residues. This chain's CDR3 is CTSPWTSGNSSYNEQFF. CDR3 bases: TGCACCAGCCCCTGGACTAGCGGGAACAGCTCCTACAATGAGCAGTTCTTC.

The DNA of the CDR3 is TGCAGTGCTAGGGGACTGGGAGGCTACACCTTC. This translates into CSARGLGGYTF. The V call is TRBV20-1, the J call TRBJ1-2; possible D gene TRBD1, 5 bases. V lost 3 bases and J 8 bases, leaving 10 bases between the germline ends. From germline, CDR1 is DFQATT and CDR2 SNEGSKA (reference sequence). The CDR3 totals 11 residues.

CDR3 DNA: TGTGCCAGCAGTTTAGGCCAGGGGAACCTGGGTACTGAAGCTTTCTTT. Translation: CASSLGQGNLGTEAFF. V is TRBV27 and J is TRBJ1-1; D possibly corresponds to TRBD1 (6 bases). This CDR3 has 16 amino acids. Trimming pared 2 bases from V and 5 bases from J, leaving 18 bases between. Per the germline V gene, CDR1 is MNHEY and CDR2 is SMNVEV (reference sequence).